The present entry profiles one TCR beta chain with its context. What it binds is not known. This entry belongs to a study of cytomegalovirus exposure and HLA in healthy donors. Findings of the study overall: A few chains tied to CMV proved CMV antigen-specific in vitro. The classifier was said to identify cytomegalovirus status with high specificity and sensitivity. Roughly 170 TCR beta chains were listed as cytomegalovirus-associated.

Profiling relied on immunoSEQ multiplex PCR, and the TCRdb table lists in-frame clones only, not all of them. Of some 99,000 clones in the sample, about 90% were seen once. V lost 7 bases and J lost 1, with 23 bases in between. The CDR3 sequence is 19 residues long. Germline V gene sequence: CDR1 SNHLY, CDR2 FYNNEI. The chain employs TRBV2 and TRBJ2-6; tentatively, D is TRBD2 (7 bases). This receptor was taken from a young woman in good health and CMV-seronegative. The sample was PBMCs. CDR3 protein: CASNLRDGGRKSGANVLTF. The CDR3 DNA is TGTGCCAGCAACCTACGGGACGGGGGGCGTAAGTCTGGGGCCAACGTCCTGACTTTC.